These T cell receptor beta chains were read from a single sample in a study of blood T cell repertoires in COVID-19. Repertoires were generated with immunoSEQ multiplex PCR, while TCRdb's copy carries only in-frame clones and drops some. The table includes 65,000 to 95,000 clones, 60% to 80% detected once. Sequenced input: peripheral blood. Receptors were obtained from a man between 60 and 70 years old with COVID-19, enrolled during active disease. Each CDR3 is given with its conserved first and last residue. The D gene is left open where the match is weak. Expanded clones are given a class, and other clones once, few, many or no size at all.

>TRBV6-5|NA|14|TRBD1|TRBJ2-7
TGTGCCAGCACTGGACAGGCCCCCGACTACGAGCAGTACTTC
CASTGQAPDYEQYF
>TRBV5-1|NA|15|NA|TRBJ2-7
TGCGCCAGCAGCTTGGGAGTCGGGAGCGCCTACGAGCAGTACTTC
CASSLGVGSAYEQYF
>TRBV5-1|NA|15|TRBD1|TRBJ2-3
TGCGCCAGCAGCTTGGATACAGGGGCTAAAGATACGCAGTATTTT
CASSLDTGAKDTQYF
>TRBV6-5|NA|13|NA|TRBJ2-5
TGTGCCAGCAGTCCCAGGTTCTTTGCGACCCAGTACTTC
CASSPRFFATQYF
>TRBV28|NA|18|TRBD2|TRBJ2-3
TGTGCCAGCAGTTCCTGGGGACTAGCGGGAAAGGAGACAGATACGCAGTATTTT
CASSSWGLAGKETDTQYF
>TRBV29-1|NA|14|TRBD2|TRBJ2-5
TGCAGCGTGTCTGTGGGCCGGGGGGGAGAGACCCAGTACTTC
CSVSVGRGGETQYF
>TRBV14|NA|13|NA|TRBJ2-1
TGTGCCAGCAGCCAACAGGGCTACAATGAGCAGTTCTTC
CASSQQGYNEQFF
>TRBV19|NA|14|NA|TRBJ1-1
TGTGCCAGTAGTCCCGGACGGGGGAACACTGAAGCTTTCTTT
CASSPGRGNTEAFF
>TRBV3-1/TRBV3-2|NA|14|TRBD1|TRBJ1-1
TGTGCCAGCAGCGCCCGACAGGGGGCACCTGAAGCTTTCTTT
CASSARQGAPEAFF
>TRBV4-3|NA|17|TRBD2|TRBJ2-1
TGCGCCAGCAGCCCATCCAGGACGGGACTAACCTACAATGAGCAGTTCTTC
CASSPSRTGLTYNEQFF
>TRBV11-3|NA|14|TRBD1|TRBJ2-7
TGTGCCAGCAGCCTCTGGACAGGGGGCTACGAGCAGTACTTC
CASSLWTGGYEQYF
>TRBV5-5|NA|14|NA|TRBJ2-3
TGTGCCAGCAGCTTAGGACAGCACACAGATACGCAGTATTTT
CASSLGQHTDTQYF
>TRBV4-3|few|14|NA|TRBJ1-5
TGCGCCAGCAGCCAACAGGTTTACAATCAGCCCCAGCATTTT
CASSQQVYNQPQHF
>TRBV18|NA|15|NA|TRBJ1-1
TGTGCCAGCTCACCCCAGGTATTTCAGAACACTGAAGCTTTCTTT
CASSPQVFQNTEAFF
>TRBV5-4|NA|15|NA|TRBJ1-4
TGTGCCAGCAGCTCGGGGGGTCCCACTAATGAAAAACTGTTTTTT
CASSSGGPTNEKLFF
>TRBV19|NA|15|NA|TRBJ1-4
TGTGCCAGTAGTATAGTCGCAGGGCTCAATGAAAAACTGTTTTTT
CASSIVAGLNEKLFF
>TRBV9|once|14|NA|TRBJ2-3
TGTGCCAGCAGCGCAATGGCATCCACAGATACGCAGTATTTT
CASSAMASTDTQYF
>TRBV5-6|NA|13|NA|TRBJ2-7
TGTGCCAGCAGCTTGGGACTTCATTACGAGCAGTACTTC
CASSLGLHYEQYF
>TRBV27|NA|14|NA|TRBJ2-3
TGTGCCACCTCGCCCCTCGAGAGATTGGATACGCAGTATTTT
CATSPLERLDTQYF
>TRBV6-1|NA|19|TRBD1|TRBJ2-7
TGTGCCAGCAGTGAGGCGGACAGGGGACTCTTCACGAGCTCCTACGAGCAGTACTTC
CASSEADRGLFTSSYEQYF
>TRBV4-3|NA|15|NA|TRBJ2-2
TGCGCCAGCAGCCAAGACAGGGATGTAGCCGGGGAGCTGTTTTTT
CASSQDRDVAGELFF
>TRBV19|NA|16|TRBD2|TRBJ2-2
TGTGCCAGTAGTCCCGGACTAGCGTCCACAACCGGGGAGCTGTTTTTT
CASSPGLASTTGELFF
>TRBV29-1|NA|15|TRBD1|TRBJ1-1
TGCAGCGTTGGTCGGGCAGGGGGCTTGGGCACTGAAGCTTTCTTT
CSVGRAGGLGTEAFF
>TRBV6-2/TRBV6-3|few|15|NA|TRBJ1-5
TGTGCCAGCAGCTCTTTCCAGAATAGCAATCAGCCCCAGCATTTT
CASSSFQNSNQPQHF
>TRBV6-4|few|14|TRBD1|TRBJ1-1
TGTGCCAGCAGTGATACGGACAGGGCCACTGAAGCTTTCTTT
CASSDTDRATEAFF
>TRBV5-6|NA|15|TRBD2|TRBJ2-7
TGTGCCAGCAGCTCCCTAGCGGGGGGGCGGTACGAGCAGTACTTC
CASSSLAGGRYEQYF
>TRBV7-9|NA|11|NA|TRBJ2-7
TGTGCCAGCAGCTTATTAAACGAGCAGTACTTC
CASSLLNEQYF
>TRBV2|NA|12|NA|TRBJ2-4
TGTGCCAGCAGCCCAGGCCCAGACATTCAGTACTTC
CASSPGPDIQYF
>TRBV25-1|NA|15|TRBD1|TRBJ1-2
TGTGCCAGCAGTAGAACAGGGGAGGCTAACTATGGCTACACCTTC
CASSRTGEANYGYTF
>TRBV18|few|14|TRBD1|TRBJ2-2
TGTGCCAGCTCAGCCGACAGGGCCACCGGGGAGCTGTTTTTT
CASSADRATGELFF
>TRBV5-1|NA|16|TRBD2|TRBJ2-5
TGCGCCAGCAGCTTGGTGGGTAGCGGGGGAGGAGAGACCCAGTACTTC
CASSLVGSGGGETQYF
>TRBV5-4|NA|15|NA|TRBJ2-1
TGTGCCAGCAGCTTGGCTGCGGGTGCCTACAATGAGCAGTTCTTC
CASSLAAGAYNEQFF
>TRBV19|NA|15|TRBD1|TRBJ1-6
TGTGCCAGTAGCCCAACGACAGGGCTATATTCACCCCTCCACTTT
CASSPTTGLYSPLHF
>TRBV15|once|13|NA|TRBJ1-5
TGTGCCACCAGCAGAGACCCCATGCAGCCCCAGCATTTT
CATSRDPMQPQHF
>TRBV7-6|NA|14|NA|TRBJ2-2
TGTGCCAGCAGCTTAAATGAGGCCACCGGGGAGCTGTTTTTT
CASSLNEATGELFF
>TRBV13|few|14|NA|TRBJ1-1
TGTGCCAGCAGCCCCGGACTAATGAACACTGAAGCTTTCTTT
CASSPGLMNTEAFF
>TRBV5-1|NA|15|TRBD1|TRBJ2-5
TGCGCCAGCAGCCCGACGCGGACAGGGATAGAGACCCAGTACTTC
CASSPTRTGIETQYF
>TRBV5-8|NA|13|NA|TRBJ2-7
TGTGCCAGCACCCTCGGAGTGTCATACGAGCAGTACTTC
CASTLGVSYEQYF
>TRBV29-1|many|13|TRBD1|TRBJ2-7
TGCAGCGTCCGGGACAGGGGGGCCTACGAGCAGTACTTC
CSVRDRGAYEQYF
>TRBV2|once|14|TRBD1|TRBJ2-2
TGTGCCAGCAGTGAGAGACAGGGGAGCGGGGAGCTGTTTTTT
CASSERQGSGELFF
>TRBV2|NA|13|TRBD2|TRBJ2-4
TGTGCCAGCAGTGACAGCGGGAATTACATTCAGTACTTC
CASSDSGNYIQYF
>TRBV5-5|NA|15|NA|TRBJ2-5
TGTGCCAGCAGCCCCCAAGGAGGGGGCAGGCAGACCCAGTACTTC
CASSPQGGGRQTQYF
>TRBV12-3/TRBV12-4|once|12|NA|TRBJ2-7
TGTGCCAGCAGTAGAGGGTCGTACGAGCAGTACTTC
CASSRGSYEQYF
>TRBV19|NA|18|TRBD1|TRBJ1-1
TGTGCCAGTACCCTGCCAGGGACAGGGTTAACAGGGGTATCTGAAGCTTTCTTT
CASTLPGTGLTGVSEAFF
>TRBV9|NA|14|NA|TRBJ2-5
TGTGCCAGCAGCGCAGGAGGTGGGAAAGAGACCCAGTACTTC
CASSAGGGKETQYF
>TRBV7-9|many|13|NA|TRBJ1-1
TGTGCCAGCAGCTCATTCACGAGCACTGAAGCTTTCTTT
CASSSFTSTEAFF